Listed below are T cell receptor beta chains from one sample, sequenced in a study of T-cell reconstitution after alpha-beta-depleted transplantation in children. A single record per CDR3 protein comes from TCRdb applying MiXCR to the PCR reads. The data show fewer than 250,000 distinct CDR3 sequences, around a sixth seen once. The specimen comprised PBMCs, mostly from graft donor cells, sampled 360 days after TCRalphabeta/CD19-depleted stem cell transplant. The receptors were gathered from a male patient between 2 and 10 years old who had a stem cell transplant for acute lymphoblastic leukemia, so the T cells may come from the graft donor. The CDR3 runs from the conserved cysteine through the conserved F or W. A D gene is named only where the DNA matches it firmly. Clone size, where shown, is once, few, many, or a class for clones that have expanded.

d_call j_call v_call clone_size cdr3_nt cdr3_aa
TRBD1 TRBJ2-7 TRBV5-1 few TGCGCCAGCAGCTCGGAGGGACAGGGTCTCTACGAGCAGTACTTC CASSSEGQGLYEQYF
TRBD1 TRBJ2-7 TRBV7-9 few TGTGCCAGCAGCTCAACCGACAGGGGGGATTGGGACGAGCAGTACTTC CASSSTDRGDWDEQYF
TRBD1 TRBJ1-2 TRBV12-3/TRBV12-4 . TGTGCCAGCAGTCCTGGGACAGACAACTATGGCTACACCTTC CASSPGTDNYGYTF
. TRBJ2-5 TRBV7-6 . TGTGCCAGCAGCTTAGGCGCAGGGGTCTTGTACCAAGAGACCCAGTACTTC CASSLGAGVLYQETQYF
TRBD2 TRBJ2-1 TRBV13 . TGTGCCAGCAGCTTCCTAGCGGGAGGGGCTAGTGAGCAGTTCTTC CASSFLAGGASEQFF
. TRBJ2-3 TRBV10-3 many TGTGCCATCAGTGAAGGCCTTTTCAGGGGAAGCACAGATACGCAGTATTTT CAISEGLFRGSTDTQYF
TRBD1 TRBJ1-2 TRBV5-1 . TGCGCCAGCAGCTTCGGCGGGACAGGGACCCTTACGATCTATGGCTACACCTTC CASSFGGTGTLTIYGYTF
. TRBJ2-5 TRBV5-1 many TGCGCCAGCAGTTTGCAAGAGACCCAGTACTTC CASSLQETQYF
TRBD2 TRBJ2-7 TRBV6-2/TRBV6-3 . TGTGCCAGCAGGCCAGCGGGGATTTCCTACGAGCAGTACTTC CASRPAGISYEQYF
. TRBJ2-3 TRBV12-3/TRBV12-4 . TGTGCCAGCACGAGCGGGTTCACAGATACGCAGTATTTT CASTSGFTDTQYF
. TRBJ1-1 TRBV29-1 . TGCAGCGTGATGACCGCCGGGCCTTGGGAAGCTTTCTTT CSVMTAGPWEAFF
. TRBJ2-3 TRBV18 . TGTGCCAGCTCACCACAACGGGGCCATCGAAAAGATACGCAGTATTTT CASSPQRGHRKDTQYF
TRBD1 TRBJ1-2 TRBV7-2 few TGTGCCAGCAGCTTAGGGGGACAGGCCCAAACCCCCACCTTC CASSLGGQAQTPTF
. TRBJ2-1 TRBV24-1 . TGTGCCACCAGTGACCTCCGAGAGGGGGGGCCTGAGCAGTTCTTC CATSDLREGGPEQFF
. TRBJ1-1 TRBV7-9 few TGTGCCAGCAGCTTAGGCAACATGAACACTGAAGCTTTCTTT CASSLGNMNTEAFF
TRBD1 TRBJ1-2 TRBV18 few TGTGCCAGCTCACCGCGGGACAGGGGTTTGGATAGCTATGGCTACACCTTC CASSPRDRGLDSYGYTF
. TRBJ2-1 TRBV7-8 . TGTGCCAGCAGCCCTTTTAGCGGTGGTACCTACAATGAGCAGTTCTTC CASSPFSGGTYNEQFF
TRBD2 TRBJ2-7 TRBV12-3/TRBV12-4 . TGTGCCAGCAGTTTAGAGCGGGGGCCCTACGAGCAGTACTTC CASSLERGPYEQYF
. TRBJ2-3 TRBV9 . TGTGCCAGCAGCCCCCAGTGGTGGCCGGGGGCCATCACAGATACGCAGTATTTT CASSPQWWPGAITDTQYF
. TRBJ1-1 TRBV5-1 . TGCGCCAGCAGCTTGGGGCAGGGGCCCACGAACACTGAAGCTTTCTTT CASSLGQGPTNTEAFF
. TRBJ1-1 TRBV20-1 . TGCAGTGCGATCCCAGCGGGGGGCGTGCCCTTGGGCACTGAAGCTTTCTTT CSAIPAGGVPLGTEAFF
. TRBJ2-5 TRBV24-1 . TGTGCCACCACCTGGACCAGACGACGGATAAAGGGGTACCAAGAGACCCAGTACTTC CATTWTRRRIKGYQETQYF
. TRBJ2-2 TRBV7-3 few TGTGCCAGCAGCTTACTGTCTCGGCAGCTTAACACCGGGGAGCTGTTTTTT CASSLLSRQLNTGELFF
. TRBJ1-5 TRBV19 . TGTGCCAGTAGTCTTCTGGGGGGCTACAATCAGCCCCAGCATTTT CASSLLGGYNQPQHF
TRBD1 TRBJ1-6 TRBV20-1 few TGCAGTGCTAGCAAGCTGATACAGGGGGATAATTCACCCCTCCACTTT CSASKLIQGDNSPLHF
TRBD1 TRBJ2-7 TRBV6-5 many TGTGCCAGCAGTTACTCGGGTGGACAGGGGGCGCGCAACGAGCAGTACTTC CASSYSGGQGARNEQYF
. TRBJ2-2 TRBV12-3/TRBV12-4 few TGTGCCAGCAGTCCCGGACGGGGAAACACCGGGGAGCTGTTTTTT CASSPGRGNTGELFF
. TRBJ2-7 TRBV7-9 . TGCGGACGCTACGAGCAGTACTTC CGRYEQYF
. TRBJ1-6 TRBV20-1 . TGCAGTGCTAGAGATAACTCCTCACCCCTCCACTTT CSARDNSSPLHF
. TRBJ1-1 TRBV11-2 few TGTGCCAGCAGCTTAGCTCCCCGGACGGGGGGCACTGAAGCTTTCTTT CASSLAPRTGGTEAFF
TRBD1 TRBJ1-1 TRBV3-1 few TGTGCCAGCAGCCAACACGGACAGGGAAACACTGAAGCTTTCTTT CASSQHGQGNTEAFF
TRBD2 TRBJ2-1 TRBV4-2 . TGTGCCAGCAAACTGGCCTTGCGGGAGAGCTCCTACAATGAGCAGTTCTTC CASKLALRESSYNEQFF
. TRBJ2-2 TRBV4-2 . TGTGCCAGCAGCCAAGCCGCGGGGCCCAACACCGGGGAGCTGTTTTTT CASSQAAGPNTGELFF
TRBD2 TRBJ2-1 TRBV11-2 . TGTGCCAGCAGTTCCGGGACTAGCGGGGACGAGCGGTTCTTC CASSSGTSGDERFF
TRBD1 TRBJ1-1 TRBV20-1 . TGCAGTGCTAGCGGAAGGGACAGGGGATCTGAAGCTTTCTTT CSASGRDRGSEAFF
TRBD1 TRBJ2-7 TRBV11-2 many TGTGCCAGCGGAGACAGGGCCTCCTACGAGCAGTACTTC CASGDRASYEQYF
. TRBJ1-1 TRBV5-1 . TGCGCCAGCAGCTTGAGTATCGGGAGCACTGAAGCTTTCTTT CASSLSIGSTEAFF
. TRBJ2-7 TRBV5-1 few TGCGCCAGCAGCTTGGGGGACAAGAACTACGAGCAGTACTTC CASSLGDKNYEQYF
. TRBJ2-7 TRBV7-2 . TGTGCCAGCAGCCCCGACTCCTACGTGCAGTACTTC CASSPDSYVQYF
TRBD2 TRBJ2-3 TRBV12-3/TRBV12-4 once TGTGCCAGCAGTTTGGCCCTCGGCGGGGGTGCAGATACGCAGTATTTT CASSLALGGGADTQYF
. TRBJ2-2 TRBV3-1 . TGTGCCAGCAGGAGGGCCTCGAACACCGGGGAGCTGTTTTTT CASRRASNTGELFF
. TRBJ2-5 TRBV29-1 many TGCAGCGTTGTATGGTCTCAAGAGACCCAGTACTTC CSVVWSQETQYF
. TRBJ2-3 TRBV14 few TGTGCCAGCAGCAACCTCAGGGCCTCGGGAACGCAGTATTTT CASSNLRASGTQYF
. TRBJ1-6 TRBV7-2 . TGTGCCAGCAGCTTAGAAAGATCACCCCTCCACTTT CASSLERSPLHF
. TRBJ1-1 TRBV6-5 . TGTGCCAGCAGTTACAACTCGAACACTGAAGCTTTCTTT CASSYNSNTEAFF
. TRBJ2-5 TRBV20-1 . TGCAGTGCGCCTGGCGAGGTAGAGACCCAGTACTTC CSAPGEVETQYF
TRBD1 TRBJ2-5 TRBV28 few TGTGCCAGCAGTAAACCGGGACAGGTAGAGACCCAGTACTTC CASSKPGQVETQYF
. TRBJ2-4 TRBV27 few TGTGCCAGCAGTGCCTCTACAGGGGGGGGAAACATTCAGTACTTC CASSASTGGGNIQYF
. TRBJ2-7 TRBV11-2 many TGTGCCAGCAGCTTATTTTCGGGGGCGCGGCCCTACGAGCAGTACTTC CASSLFSGARPYEQYF
. TRBJ1-2 TRBV4-3 few TGCGCCAGCAGCCGGCCCGATGTGGGTGGCTACACCTTC CASSRPDVGGYTF
TRBD1 TRBJ1-2 TRBV5-1 few TGCGCCAGCAGCTTGTTACCGGGACAGGGAACTAACTATGGCTACACCTTC CASSLLPGQGTNYGYTF
TRBD1 TRBJ1-1 TRBV5-5 many TGTGCCAGCAGCGGGGGAGACAGGGCCGCTTTCTTT CASSGGDRAAFF
. TRBJ2-4 TRBV12-3/TRBV12-4 . TGTGCCAGCAGTAGAACCAGGGGGCGGGGGTACATTCAGTACTTC CASSRTRGRGYIQYF
. TRBJ2-3 TRBV7-2 . TGTGCCAGCAGCTTAGCGTTACCATCTAGGCAATGGGGGGGCAGAGGTAGCGCAGATACGCAGTATTTT CASSLALPSRQWGGRGSADTQYF
TRBD2 TRBJ2-5 TRBV4-3 few TGCGCCAGCAGCCAAGATGGGGGGGGGATCCTCAAAGAGACCCAGTACTTC CASSQDGGGILKETQYF